This TCR beta chain was sequenced for a study of tumor and adjacent non-tumor tissue in lung cancer. Looking at the study overall: Histology: about twelve adenocarcinoma, a couple of squamous cell carcinoma, 1 small cell lung cancer. Points from the study as a whole: Compared with tumor, normal lung showed significantly lower TCR diversity.

Three rounds of nested PCR, following a modified ARM-PCR protocol, produced the TCRbeta library. TCRdb processed the multiplex PCR reads anew with MiXCR; each CDR3 protein has one entry. Among some 80,000 distinct CDR3 sequences listed, approximately 80% were seen once. The template was RNA from unsorted bulk tissue. This non-tumor lung sample came from over 3 cm beyond the tumor edge. This clonotype occurred a few times. The antigen remains undetermined. Germline lookup yields CDR1 SGHTA and CDR2 FQGNSA. The V end lost 6 bases, the J end lost 7 bases, and 15 bases lay between the germline ends. The CDR3 totals 14 residues.

This chain links TRBV7-2 with TRBJ2-2; D is perhaps TRBD2 (5 bases). Sequences were obtained from distant non-tumor lung tissue. This clonotype was obtained from a man in his 60s with non-small cell lung cancer. The CDR3 nucleotides are TGTGCCAGCAGTCGCCCTCGGGGTGGCGGGGAGCTGTTTTTT. Its protein product is CASSRPRGGGELFF.